Listed here are 30 T cell receptor beta chains from one sample, sequenced in a study of cytomegalovirus exposure and HLA in healthy donors. The PCR was carried out with 60 Vbeta primers and 13 Jbeta primers. TCRdb's copy holds only in-frame clones and misses some; the assay was immunoSEQ multiplex PCR. The profile shows more than 140,000 clones, 64% of them singletons. Sequenced material: PBMCs. All receptors come from a woman aged 30 to 39 in good health and CMV-seropositive.

This sequence joins TRBV19 and TRBJ2-1, with no clear D. CDR1 and CDR2 (germline): LNHDA, SQIVND (reference sequence). This CDR3 is built from 15 residues. V was cut by 4 bases and J by 7 bases, with 17 bases left in between. CDR3 sequence reads: CASSKPKEVGNEQFF. The CDR3 DNA reads TGTGCCAGTAGTAAACCGAAAGAGGTTGGGAATGAGCAGTTCTTC.

There are a few counts of this clone. The chain combines TRBV19 with TRBJ2-7; 7 bases agree with TRBD2. V gave up 5 bases and J gave up 2 bases; unmatched junction bases: 6. The CDR3 covers 14 residues. From germline, CDR1 is LNHDA and CDR2 SQIVND (reference sequence). The CDR3 DNA follows: TGTGCCAGTAGTTCCGGCGCGGGGGCCTACGAGCAGTACTTC. This codes for CASSSGAGAYEQYF.

This clone was counted a few times. The chain recombines TRBV28 with TRBJ1-2, with unresolved D. Per germline, CDR1 MDHEN and CDR2 SYDVKM. The CDR3 has 15 amino acids. The V end lost 4 bases, the J end lost 5 bases, and 17 bases lay between the germline ends. CDR3 nucleotide sequence: TGTGCCAGCAGTTCTACCCCCCGACATGCTTATGGCTACACCTTC. This encodes CASSSTPRHAYGYTF.

This chain joins TRBV6-4 and TRBJ1-2, with D hard to call. V dropped 8 bases and J dropped 5 bases, with 15 bases sitting between them. There are 13 residues in the CDR3. Per the germline V gene, CDR1 is MRHNA and CDR2 is SNTAGT. CDR3 DNA: TGTGCCAGCCCCAGCGGGCAGAAGTATGGCTACACCTTC. Translated: CASPSGQKYGYTF.

This chain joins TRBV5-5 and TRBJ2-5, with 9 bases aligning to TRBD1. Germline CDR1 reads SGHKS; CDR2 reads YYEKEE (reference sequence). J was trimmed by 5 bases and V by 0 bases; bases with no gene match: 5. CDR3 length: 15 amino acids. DNA of the CDR3: TGTGCCAGCAGCTTGGCGACAGGGGGAGGGGAGACCCAGTACTTC. Encoded protein: CASSLATGGGETQYF.

The chain joins TRBV30 to TRBJ2-2; tentatively, D is TRBD2 (6 bases). The germline gives CDR1 GTSNPN, CDR2 SVGIG (reference sequence). Trimming left V 1 base short and J 2 bases short, with 14 bases between. The CDR3 has 16 residues. The CDR3 sequence: CAWSGLEGRNTGELFF. CDR3 nucleotides: TGTGCCTGGAGTGGTTTGGAGGGCAGAAACACCGGGGAGCTGTTTTTT.

CDR3 sequence reads: CASSPNRVYEQYF. The CDR3 nucleotides read TGTGCCAGCAGTCCTAACAGGGTTTACGAGCAGTACTTC. J is TRBJ2-7 and V is TRBV6-5, with a tentative D call TRBD1 (6 bases). Trimming shortened V by 5 bases and J by 4 bases, and 12 bases separated the two germline ends. Germline CDR1 MNHEY, CDR2 SVGAGI. The CDR3 totals 13 residues.

The rearrangement joins TRBV29-1 to TRBJ2-5, with 7 bases aligning to TRBD1. The CDR3 consists of 12 residues. V trimming: 6 bases; J trimming: 5 bases; junction bases outside the gene matches: 6. Germline values: CDR1 SQVTM, CDR2 ANQGSEA. CDR3 in amino acids: CSVDTGVETQYF. CDR3 sequence (DNA): TGCAGCGTCGACACAGGGGTGGAGACCCAGTACTTC.

This clone has a handful of counts. The chain combines TRBV5-1 with TRBJ1-4; D might be TRBD1 (5 bases). The CDR3 totals 16 residues. Germline V lookup: CDR1 SGHRS, CDR2 YFSETQ. The germline V and J ends were trimmed by 0 bases and 4 bases, with 13 bases remaining between them. The CDR3 reads CASSLAGLTLNEKLFF. For the CDR3, the DNA is TGCGCCAGCAGCTTGGCAGGGCTAACCCTTAATGAAAAACTGTTTTTT.

The chain carries TRBV4-1 and TRBJ1-3; TRBD1 matches 8 bases. This CDR3 region has 18 residues. Germline loops: CDR1 MGHRA, CDR2 YSYEKL. V was clipped by 4 bases and J by 3 bases; unmatched bases: 14. Written as DNA, the CDR3 is TGCGCCAGCAGCCTACGAGAGTCCAGGGGGCCCGGTGGAAACACCATATATTTT. It specifies CASSLRESRGPGGNTIYF.

This rearrangement joins TRBV10-1 to TRBJ2-7; TRBD2 aligns across 10 bases. Germline CDR1 reads WNHNN; CDR2 reads SYGVQD (reference sequence). The CDR3 contains 16 residues. V lost 1 base, J lost 3 bases, and 6 bases stayed unmatched. CDR3 bases: TGCGCCAGCAGTGAGTTTTCTAGCGGGAGTGTCTACGAGCAGTACTTC. Translated: CASSEFSSGSVYEQYF.

The V and J genes are TRBV28 and TRBJ1-5, with D uncertain. The CDR3 runs to 16 residues. Germline lookup yields CDR1 MDHEN and CDR2 SYDVKM. Trimming stripped 4 bases from V and 5 bases from J, with 18 bases between. The CDR3 protein is CASSSPGRTSYQPQHF. The CDR3 bases are TGTGCCAGCAGTTCTCCCGGGAGGACGAGCTATCAGCCCCAGCATTTT.

This chain joins TRBV7-2 and TRBJ1-2, with TRBD1 matching over 8 bases. CDR3 length: 15 amino acids. The V segment lost 5 bases and the J segment 2 bases; nucleotides outside the gene matches: 7. Germline assignment: CDR1 SGHTA and CDR2 FQGNSA. The CDR3 DNA reads TGTGCCAGCAGCCTAGTTTCAGGGGGCAACTATGGCTACACCTTC. Amino acid sequence: CASSLVSGGNYGYTF.

This chain uses TRBV28 with TRBJ1-5, with D maybe TRBD1 (5 bases). The CDR3 length is 15 residues. Germline loops: CDR1 MDHEN, CDR2 SYDVKM. V was cut by 2 bases and J by 7 bases, with 15 bases left in between. In DNA, the CDR3 is TGTGCCAGCAGTTTAAATCCGTCGGGGGGACAGCCCCAGCATTTT. Its protein is CASSLNPSGGQPQHF.

This clone appeared a few times. The J gene is TRBJ1-4, the V gene TRBV15; D gene unclear. V lost 4 bases and J lost 8, with 14 bases in between. There are 14 residues in the CDR3. The germline V gene has CDR1 LNHNV and CDR2 YYDKDF (reference sequence). The CDR3 is CATSTGIEGEKLFF. The DNA of the CDR3 is TGTGCCACCAGCACGGGGATAGAGGGCGAAAAACTGTTTTTT.

V gene TRBV6-1 combines with J gene TRBJ1-1; TRBD1 matches 8 bases. V was clipped by 6 bases and J by 12 bases; unmatched bases: 6. This CDR3 comprises 11 residues. From germline, CDR1 is MNHNS and CDR2 SASEGT. Here the CDR3 reads CASSGDRRSFF. For the CDR3, the DNA is TGTGCCAGCAGCGGGGACAGGAGGTCTTTCTTT.

This sequence joins TRBV9 and TRBJ2-5; TRBD1 is a possible D gene (6 bases). The CDR3 runs to 16 residues. The germline CDR1 and CDR2 sequences are SGDLS and YYNGEE. Trimming pared 1 base from V and 2 bases from J, leaving 15 bases between. CDR3 DNA sequence: TGTGCCAGCAGCGTATACGGAAAGGGGGTTCAAGAGACCCAGTACTTC. Protein: CASSVYGKGVQETQYF.

J is TRBJ1-5 and V is TRBV2; no clear D gene. The germline V gene encodes CDR1 SNHLY and CDR2 FYNNEI. The germline V and J ends were trimmed by 6 bases and 9 bases, with 9 bases remaining between them. The CDR3 runs to 11 residues. CDR3 DNA sequence: TGTGCCAGCAGCGAACGGGGGCCCCAGCATTTT. Its translation is CASSERGPQHF.

This sequence joins TRBV6-6 and TRBJ2-7; D is undetermined. Germline V CDR1 and CDR2: MNHNY, SVGAGI (reference sequence). With 6 bases removed from V and 7 bases from J, the gap between germline ends came to 10 bases. The CDR3 is 11 residues long. CDR3 protein: CASSGALEQYF. The CDR3 region has the DNA TGTGCCAGCAGCGGAGCTCTTGAGCAGTACTTC.

V usage is TRBV14 and J usage is TRBJ2-7; the match to TRBD2 covers 7 bases. CDR1 SGHDN and CDR2 FVKESK come from the germline V gene. Trimming removed 0 bases from V and 2 bases from J; junction bases left unmatched: 10. This CDR3 spans 17 amino acids. CDR3 coding DNA: TGTGCCAGCAGCCAAGACCGGGGGACGGGACTAACCTACGAGCAGTACTTC. This encodes CASSQDRGTGLTYEQYF.

The chain recombines TRBV6-5 with TRBJ1-4, with TRBD1 matching 7 bases. The CDR3 extends over 16 amino acids. Germline V gene data show CDR1 as MNHEY and CDR2 as SVGAGI. V trimming: 0 bases; J trimming: 6 bases; junction bases outside the gene matches: 7. The CDR3 DNA reads TGTGCCAGCAGTTACTCCCGGGACAGTTGGGATGAAAAACTGTTTTTT. Translated: CASSYSRDSWDEKLFF.

This chain uses TRBV28 with TRBJ2-4; TRBD1 agrees at 10 bases. Germline CDR1 and CDR2: MDHEN and SYDVKM. The CDR3 sequence is 14 residues long. Trimming cost V 2 bases and J 15 bases; bases outside gene matches: 10. CDR3 bases: TGTGCCAGCAGTTTAGAGGGACAGGGGTTATCCATGTACTTC. Protein: CASSLEGQGLSMYF.

The rearrangement links TRBV6-5 to TRBJ1-1; D is ambiguous. CDR1 MNHEY and CDR2 SVGAGI come from the germline V gene. Trimming cost V 6 bases and J 9 bases, with 5 bases left between them. The CDR3 extends over 9 amino acids. The CDR3 sequence is CASSSQAFF. CDR3 DNA: TGTGCCAGCAGCTCCCAAGCTTTCTTT.

J is TRBJ2-7 and V is TRBV29-1; 10 bases align to TRBD2. The CDR3 is 15 residues long. Germline CDR1 and CDR2: SQVTM and ANQGSEA. The V segment lost 6 bases and the J segment 2 bases; nucleotides outside the gene matches: 10. Here the CDR3 DNA reads TGCAGCGTCGTGGGGGTAGCGGGGGGCACCTACGAGCAGTACTTC. Translated, it gives CSVVGVAGGTYEQYF.

V is TRBV6-5 and J is TRBJ1-1, with unresolved D. Germline loops: CDR1 MNHEY, CDR2 SVGAGI. This CDR3 has 16 amino acids. V lost 0 bases and J lost 3, with 14 bases in between. In DNA, the CDR3 is TGTGCCAGCAGTTACTCGAGACCCTCCAGGCACACTGAAGCTTTCTTT. Encoded protein: CASSYSRPSRHTEAFF.

In nucleotides, the CDR3 is TGTGCCAGCAGCTACAGGGAACTGAACTATGGCTACACCTTC. Its protein is CASSYRELNYGYTF. This chain uses TRBV28 with TRBJ1-2, with D tentatively TRBD1 (6 bases). The germline V gene has CDR1 MDHEN and CDR2 SYDVKM. V was clipped by 6 bases and J by 2 bases, with 13 bases between them. The CDR3 is 14 amino acids.

Only a few counts were recorded for this clone. The CDR3 DNA follows: TGTGCCAGCAGCCGGGGGTCCGGGACTAGAAACACAGATACGCAGTATTTT. Translated: CASSRGSGTRNTDTQYF. V is TRBV11-2 and J is TRBJ2-3; TRBD2 matches 8 bases. V was pared by 5 bases and J by 2 bases, with 12 bases of the junction left unmatched. The CDR3 consists of 17 residues. Looked up from germline, CDR1 is SGHAT and CDR2 is FQNNGV.

Only a few counts were recorded for this clone. The chain carries TRBV6-5 and TRBJ1-5; 8 bases fit TRBD1. V trimming: 6 bases; J trimming: 2 bases; junction bases outside the gene matches: 6. The CDR3 is 15 residues long. Germline V gene sequence: CDR1 MNHEY, CDR2 SVGAGI. DNA for the CDR3: TGTGCCAGCAGACCATCGACAGGGGGCAATCAGCCCCAGCATTTT. This codes for CASRPSTGGNQPQHF.

The chain links TRBV27 to TRBJ2-7; TRBD1 matches at 8 bases. This CDR3 is 15 amino acids long. Trimming at V came to 5 bases and at J to 0 bases, leaving 6 bases not matched to a gene. Germline V CDR1 and CDR2: MNHEY, SMNVEV (reference sequence). This CDR3 reads CASSLRQGTSYEQYF. As DNA, the CDR3 is TGTGCCAGCAGTCTCCGACAGGGGACCTCCTACGAGCAGTACTTC.

The rearrangement links TRBV30 to TRBJ1-2; D call uncertain. Germline V lookup: CDR1 GTSNPN, CDR2 SVGIG (reference sequence). V lost 4 bases and J 5 bases, leaving 14 bases between the germline ends. The CDR3 loop spans 13 amino acids. Written as DNA, the CDR3 is TGTGCCTGGATGAGCCCCGGGGTGTATGGCTACACCTTC. Protein product: CAWMSPGVYGYTF.